The 17 T cell receptor beta chains given below trace back to one sample, sequenced in a study of blood T cell repertoires in COVID-19. TCRdb's copy holds only in-frame clones and misses some; the assay was immunoSEQ multiplex PCR. Found here are over 200,000 clones, around nine tenths of them singletons; the top ten hold about 2.5%. Sequences were obtained from peripheral blood. Receptors were obtained from a woman in her sixties or seventies with acute or convalescent COVID-19.

The chain is built from TRBV28 and TRBJ2-1; 11 positions match TRBD2. The CDR3 totals 16 residues. Germline CDR1 MDHEN, CDR2 SYDVKM. The V and J ends lost 5 bases and 9 bases, in that order; junction bases with no gene match: 12. The CDR3 reads CASSTRTSGPSGEQFF. The CDR3 nucleotides read TGTGCCAGCAGTACACGGACTAGCGGGCCGTCCGGTGAGCAGTTCTTC.

The V gene is TRBV19, the J gene TRBJ1-1; the D is unclear. V was shortened by 5 bases and J by 1 base, with 8 bases between the two germline ends. CDR3 length equals 13 residues. Germline V CDR1 and CDR2: LNHDA, SQIVND (reference sequence). The CDR3 region is CASSHRENTEAFF. The CDR3 nucleotides are TGTGCCAGTAGTCACAGAGAGAACACTGAAGCTTTCTTT.

As DNA, the CDR3 is TGTGCCAGCAGCAATATAAACAGTCCGTGTGGCGGGGGACCGCCCTACGAGCAGTACTTC. It codes for CASSNINSPCGGGPPYEQYF. V gene TRBV21-1 combines with J gene TRBJ2-7; the listed D gene, TRBD2, was not tested against the DNA. TRBV21-1 is an annotated pseudogene. The CDR3 sequence is 20 residues long.

The chain uses TRBV7-6 and TRBJ1-4; TRBD1 agrees at 7 bases. V lost 4 bases to trimming and J lost 10 bases; unmatched junction nucleotides: 9. Germline CDR1 reads SGHVS; CDR2 reads FNYEAQ. The CDR3 contains 14 residues. CDR3 protein: CASSWGQREAKLFF. CDR3 in DNA: TGTGCCAGCAGCTGGGGACAGCGGGAGGCAAAACTGTTTTTT.

This chain joins TRBV19 and TRBJ1-2; perhaps TRBD1 as D (5 bases). V was clipped by 7 bases and J by 7 bases, with 19 bases between them. The CDR3 is 14 residues long. Germline V gene data show CDR1 as LNHDA and CDR2 as SQIVND (reference sequence). CDR3 nucleotides: TGTGCCAGTACCCAAGGTCGGGGGATAGGTGGCTACACCTTC. Translation gives CASTQGRGIGGYTF. The full variable domain, its missing parts supplied by reference TRBV19 and TRBJ1-2, is DGGITQSPKYLFRKEGQNVTLSCEQNLNHDAMYWYRQDPGQGLRLIYYSQIVNDFQKGDIAEGYSVSREKKESFPLTVTSAQKNPTAFYLCASTQGRGIGGYTFGSGTRLTVV.

The rearrangement joins TRBV6-2 or TRBV6-3 to TRBJ2-1, with 11 nucleotides matching TRBD2. Losses at the gene ends were 5 bases for V and 2 bases for J; bases not matched to a gene: 5. This CDR3 contains 16 residues. CDR1 and CDR2 from the germline V gene are MNHEY and SVGEGT. The DNA for the CDR3 is TGTGCCAGCAGTCTAGCGGGAGGACGGGCCTACAATGAGCAGTTCTTC. Translated, it gives CASSLAGGRAYNEQFF.

The chain links TRBV2 to TRBJ1-6, with D uncertain. V gave up 6 bases and J gave up 0 bases, with 6 bases separating them. Per germline, CDR1 SNHLY and CDR2 FYNNEI. CDR3 length: 14 amino acids. Written as DNA, the CDR3 is TGTGCCAGCAGCAGGCTCTCCTATAATTCACCCCTCCACTTT. It specifies CASSRLSYNSPLHF.

The genes are TRBV24-1 and TRBJ2-1, with 12 bases aligning to TRBD2. This CDR3 spans 17 amino acids. Losses at the gene ends were 4 bases for V and 2 bases for J; bases not matched to a gene: 5. CDR1 and CDR2 from the germline V gene are KGHDR and SFDVKD. The CDR3 is CATSDPSGRATYNEQFF. In DNA form, the CDR3 reads TGTGCCACCAGTGACCCTAGCGGGAGGGCAACCTACAATGAGCAGTTCTTC.

In the case of this clone: Other DNA sequences in this sample translate to the same CDR3. Here the CDR3 reads CAWSGGGNQPQHF. CDR3 DNA sequence: TGTGCCTGGAGTGGGGGCGGCAATCAGCCCCAGCATTTT. J is TRBJ1-5 and V is TRBV30; perhaps TRBD1 as D (5 bases). This CDR3 comprises 13 residues. Trimming took off 1 base at V and 2 bases at J, with 6 bases between the two ends. The germline CDR1 and CDR2 sequences are GTSNPN and SVGIG (reference sequence). The variable domain in full, with the rest retrieved from reference TRBV30 and TRBJ1-5, is SQTIHQWPATLVQPVGSPLSLECTVEGTSNPNLYWYRQAAGRGLQLLFYSVGIGQISSEVPQNLSASRPQDRQFILSSKKLLLSDSGFYLCAWSGGGNQPQHFGDGTRLSIL.

This clone occurred once. An end of the junction differs from the germline gene, which may be a read error. The V call is TRBV7-7, the J call TRBJ2-5; 12 bases fit TRBD2. Germline CDR1 and CDR2: SSHAT and FNYEAQ (reference sequence). This CDR3 contains 16 residues. In DNA form, the CDR3 reads TGTGCTAGCAGCTTGGAACTAGCGGGGGGTCGAGAGACCCAGTACTTC. Protein product: CASSLELAGGRETQYF.

CDR3 sequence reads: CASWGLGGYGEQFF. The DNA for the CDR3 is TGCGCCAGCTGGGGACTAGGCGGATATGGTGAGCAGTTCTTC. This rearrangement joins TRBV10-2 to TRBJ2-1; 8 positions agree with TRBD2. V gave up 8 bases and J gave up 9 bases; unmatched junction bases: 12. The CDR3 is 14 residues long. Germline CDR1 is WSHSY and CDR2 is SAAADI.

The rearrangement joins TRBV2 to TRBJ1-5; tentative D call: TRBD1 (6 bases). Germline V gene sequence: CDR1 SNHLY, CDR2 FYNNEI. This CDR3 has 13 amino acids. Trimming pared 7 bases from V and 1 base from J, leaving 8 bases between. CDR3 coding DNA: TGTGCCAGCAAGGGGGTGAGCAATCAGCCCCAGCATTTT. Translated: CASKGVSNQPQHF.

The chain couples TRBV11-3 to TRBJ2-7; a weak D match, TRBD1 (6 bases). Germline V gene data show CDR1 as SGHNT and CDR2 as YENEEA. The CDR3 is made up of 14 amino acids. V shed 0 bases and J shed 0 bases, with 6 bases lying between them. The DNA of the CDR3 is TGTGCCAGCAGCTTAGAAGGGGGCTCCTACGAGCAGTACTTC. It specifies CASSLEGGSYEQYF.

This chain uses TRBV28 with TRBJ2-5; D is uncertain. The CDR3 sequence is 12 residues long. In germline, CDR1 is MDHEN, CDR2 SYDVKM. Trimming cost V 5 bases and J 5 bases, with 9 bases left between them. Written as DNA, the CDR3 is TGTGCCAGCAGTAATCCGTCGGAGACCCAGTACTTC. It specifies CASSNPSETQYF.

Notes on this clone: Other nucleotide sequences from this sample produce the same CDR3. This CDR3 is CASSLVPGTDTQYF. For the CDR3, the DNA is TGCGCCAGCAGCTTGGTTCCTGGCACAGATACGCAGTATTTT. The chain is built from TRBV5-1 and TRBJ2-3; D is unclear. The V end was cut by 0 bases, the J end by 1 base, with 6 bases between. CDR1 and CDR2 from the germline V gene are SGHRS and YFSETQ. The CDR3 contains 14 residues. Full variable domain (rest looked up from reference TRBV5-1 and TRBJ2-3): KAGVTQTPRYLIKTRGQQVTLSCSPISGHRSVSWYQQTPGQGLQFLFEYFSETQRNKGNFPGRFSGRQFSNSRSEMNVSTLELGDSALYLCASSLVPGTDTQYFGPGTRLTVL.

Here the CDR3 DNA reads TGTGCCAGCACCCGAGACAGTAACTATGGCTACACCTTC. It encodes CASTRDSNYGYTF. The chain employs TRBV6-6 and TRBJ1-2, with TRBD1 as a possible D gene (5 bases). The V end was cut by 7 bases, the J end by 1 base, with 10 bases between. This CDR3 contains 13 residues. Per germline, CDR1 MNHNY and CDR2 SVGAGI (reference sequence).

Here the CDR3 reads CASSSSGGAGTGELFF. In DNA form, the CDR3 reads TGTGCCAGCAGCTCCAGCGGGGGGGCGGGCACCGGGGAGCTGTTTTTT. The chain carries TRBV7-9 and TRBJ2-2; 10 nucleotides line up with TRBD2. Trimming at V came to 4 bases and at J to 4 bases, leaving 6 bases not matched to a gene. The germline CDR1 and CDR2 sequences are SEHNR and FQNEAQ (reference sequence). The CDR3 runs to 16 residues. Filled out from reference TRBV7-9 and TRBJ2-2, the complete variable domain reads DTGVSQNPRHKITKRGQNVTFRCDPISEHNRLYWYRQTLGQGPEFLTYFQNEAQLEKSRLLSDRFSAERPKGSFSTLEIQRTEQGDSAMYLCASSSSGGAGTGELFFGEGSRLTVL.